The 8 T cell receptor beta chains presented below share a single source sample, sequenced in a study of sequential checkpoint blockade in melanoma. Repertoires were generated with immunoSEQ multiplex PCR, while TCRdb's copy carries only in-frame clones and drops some. The sample consists of more than 15,000 clones, 75% to 85% of them appearing once. Treatment described: randomized to nivolumab then ipilimumab (arm A) or the reverse (arm B). The input for sequencing was CD8+ T cells sorted from blood (inferred from file names), taken from a patient given nivolumab and ipilimumab in sequence. These receptors came from a human donor with melanoma.

The rearrangement joins TRBV5-8 to TRBJ2-7, with 7 positions matching TRBD1. Trimming at V came to 5 bases and at J to 4 bases, leaving 12 bases not matched to a gene. Per germline, CDR1 SGHTS and CDR2 YDEGEE. The CDR3 is made up of 15 amino acids. The CDR3 sequence is CASRGGQAKAYEQYF. In DNA form, the CDR3 reads TGTGCCAGCAGAGGCGGACAGGCTAAAGCATACGAGCAGTACTTC.

V and J are TRBV11-2 and TRBJ1-2; D ambiguous. This CDR3 comprises 12 residues. Germline V gene sequence: CDR1 SGHAT, CDR2 FQNNGV. Trimming removed 5 bases from V and 8 bases from J, with 12 bases in between. The CDR3 sequence is CASSHLGEGYTF. The DNA of the CDR3 is TGTGCCAGCAGCCACTTAGGAGAAGGCTACACCTTC.

This CDR3 is CASSLSPGDRVANYGYTF. CDR3 sequence (DNA): TGTGCCAGCAGTTTATCTCCCGGGGACAGGGTGGCTAACTATGGCTACACCTTC. This chain links TRBV28 with TRBJ1-2, with 9 bases that match TRBD1. The CDR3 is 18 amino acids. The V gene's germline CDR1 is MDHEN and CDR2 SYDVKM. With 1 base clipped from V and 0 bases from J, the junction kept 9 bases outside the gene matches.

The chain has TRBV5-6 and TRBJ1-5; weak D call: TRBD1 (6 bases). Trimming took off 0 bases at V and 7 bases at J, with 14 bases between the two ends. Germline V gene lookup returns CDR1 SGHDT and CDR2 YYEEEE. This CDR3 region has 15 residues. CDR3 protein: CASSLAGGMNQPQHF. The CDR3 DNA reads as TGTGCCAGCAGCTTGGCGGGGGGCATGAACCAGCCCCAGCATTTT.

The V gene is TRBV19, the J gene TRBJ2-7; D perhaps matches TRBD2 (5 bases). V shed 0 bases and J shed 3 bases, with 12 bases lying between them. This CDR3 has 15 amino acids. From germline, CDR1 is LNHDA and CDR2 SQIVND (reference sequence). CDR3 nucleotides: TGTGCCAGTAGTATAGATTTCCCTGGAGGCTACGAGCAGTACTTC. Protein sequence: CASSIDFPGGYEQYF.

The chain couples TRBV28 to TRBJ1-5; D not resolved. V lost 1 base and J lost 4, with 8 bases in between. The CDR3 has 14 amino acids. Germline values: CDR1 MDHEN, CDR2 SYDVKM. CDR3 sequence reads: CASSLLRSNQPQHF. CDR3 sequence (DNA): TGTGCCAGCAGTTTATTACGGAGTAATCAGCCCCAGCATTTT.

This clone was counted a few times. J is TRBJ2-7 and V is TRBV7-9; no clear D. The CDR3 totals 13 residues. Germline loops: CDR1 SEHNR, CDR2 FQNEAQ (reference sequence). Trimming took off 0 bases at V and 7 bases at J, with 10 bases between the two ends. The CDR3 DNA reads TGTGCCAGCAGCTTAGCGGCCGAACAGGAGCAGTACTTC. This encodes CASSLAAEQEQYF. The full variable domain, in which reference TRBV7-9 and TRBJ2-7 provide the parts outside the CDR3, is DTGVSQNPRHKITKRGQNVTFRCDPISEHNRLYWYRQTLGQGPEFLTYFQNEAQLEKSRLLSDRFSAERPKGSFSTLEIQRTEQGDSAMYLCASSLAAEQEQYFGPGTRLTVT.

The V call is TRBV7-8, the J call TRBJ2-7, with 8 bases identical to TRBD1. V lost 1 base and J lost 3; bases outside the gene matches: 5. CDR3 length: 15 residues. Germline CDR1 SGHVS, CDR2 FQNEAQ. CDR3 coding DNA: TGTGCCAGCAGCTTAGAATACGGACAGGGCTACGAGCAGTACTTC. Translated: CASSLEYGQGYEQYF.